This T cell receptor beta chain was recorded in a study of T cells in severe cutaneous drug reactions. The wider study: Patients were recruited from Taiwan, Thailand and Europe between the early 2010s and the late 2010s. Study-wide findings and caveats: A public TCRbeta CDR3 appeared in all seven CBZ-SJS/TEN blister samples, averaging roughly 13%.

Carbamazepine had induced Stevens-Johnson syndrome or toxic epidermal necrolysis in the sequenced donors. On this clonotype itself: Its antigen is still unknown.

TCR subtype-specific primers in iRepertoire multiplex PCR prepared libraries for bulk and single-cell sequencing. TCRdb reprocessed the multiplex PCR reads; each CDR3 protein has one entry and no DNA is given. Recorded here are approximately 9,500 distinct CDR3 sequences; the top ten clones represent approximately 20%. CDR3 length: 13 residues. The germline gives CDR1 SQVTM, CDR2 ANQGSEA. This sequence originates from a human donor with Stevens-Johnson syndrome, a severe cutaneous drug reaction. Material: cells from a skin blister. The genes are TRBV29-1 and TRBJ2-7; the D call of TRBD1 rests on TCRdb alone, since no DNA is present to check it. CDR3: CSVGRDRRYEQYF.